The 25 T cell receptor beta chains reported below all come from one sample, sequenced in a study of early T cells in non-severe SARS-CoV-2 infection. A single record per CDR3 protein comes from TCRdb applying MiXCR to the 5' RACE reads. The table has about 58,000 distinct CDR3 sequences, around an eighth seen once; the top ten hold over 3%. The sample consisted of whole blood. The receptors stem from an adult who was a healthcare worker with PCR-confirmed SARS-CoV-2 infection or an uninfected control (not recorded which).

This clonotype was detected ten times or more. The V gene is TRBV9, the J gene TRBJ1-3; D may be TRBD1 (6 bases). The V and J ends lost 4 bases and 5 bases respectively, with 19 bases between them. Looked up from germline, CDR1 is SGDLS and CDR2 is YYNGEE. CDR3 length: 16 amino acids. The CDR3 spells CASSLRGDLARNTIYF. Here the CDR3 DNA reads TGTGCCAGCAGCTTAAGGGGGGACCTCGCCCGAAACACCATATATTTT.

This clonotype was seen repeatedly, ten times or more. The chain carries TRBV6-5 and TRBJ1-3; D gene ambiguous. The CDR3 totals 16 residues. Germline loops: CDR1 MNHEY, CDR2 SVGAGI. Trimming stripped 6 bases from V and 0 bases from J, with 15 bases between. The CDR3 coding sequence is TGTGCCAGCAGAGCTCACGCAGTAAACTCTGGAAACACCATATATTTT. This sequence encodes CASRAHAVNSGNTIYF.

This clonotype was seen more than once but under ten times. This sequence joins TRBV12-3 or TRBV12-4 and TRBJ1-5; D possibly corresponds to TRBD1 (6 bases). V was clipped by 11 bases and J by 0 bases, with 23 bases between them. This CDR3 region has 17 residues. The CDR3 is CAPRGSDSTPSNQPQHF. The CDR3 DNA follows: TGTGCCCCGAGGGGGAGCGACAGCACCCCTAGCAATCAGCCCCAGCATTTT.

The genes are TRBV5-1 and TRBJ1-6; D is possibly TRBD1 (6 bases). CDR1 is SGHRS and CDR2 is YFSETQ in the germline V gene. V shed 0 bases and J shed 7 bases, with 11 bases lying between them. The CDR3 sequence is 15 residues long. CDR3 sequence reads: CASSLDRAENSPLHF. The CDR3 coding sequence is TGCGCCAGCAGCTTGGACAGGGCAGAAAATTCACCCCTCCACTTT. Complete variable domain (other parts from reference TRBV5-1 and TRBJ1-6): KAGVTQTPRYLIKTRGQQVTLSCSPISGHRSVSWYQQTPGQGLQFLFEYFSETQRNKGNFPGRFSGRQFSNSRSEMNVSTLELGDSALYLCASSLDRAENSPLHFGNGTRLTVT.

This clonotype was recorded a few times. The genes are TRBV5-4 and TRBJ1-1; D is unclear. Trimming removed 4 bases from V and 5 bases from J, with 18 bases in between. The CDR3 totals 15 residues. Germline V gene data show CDR1 as SGHNT and CDR2 as YYREEE (reference sequence). The CDR3 nucleotides are TGTGCCAGCAGCGGTGGCAGCAGAAGAGGGACTGAAGCTTTCTTT. This gives the protein CASSGGSRRGTEAFF.

V usage is TRBV7-9 and J usage is TRBJ2-3; D unresolved. Germline loops: CDR1 SEHNR, CDR2 FQNEAQ (reference sequence). The V end was cut by 3 bases, the J end by 4 bases, with 11 bases between. This CDR3 has 14 amino acids. CDR3 sequence: CASSFIGVADTQYF. DNA of the CDR3: TGTGCCAGCAGCTTTATAGGTGTAGCAGATACGCAGTATTTT.

CDR3 DNA: TGTGCCATCAGGGAGAGACTAGCGGAGACCCAGTACTTC. Encoded protein: CAIRERLAETQYF. The V gene is TRBV10-3, the J gene TRBJ2-5; the match to TRBD2 covers 8 bases. Unmatched junction bases numbered 5, after V lost 6 bases and J lost 5 bases. The germline V gene encodes CDR1 ENHRY and CDR2 SYGVKD. The CDR3 has 13 residues.

This clonotype was counted only a few times. The chain has TRBV5-1 and TRBJ2-7; 7 bases line up with TRBD2. The CDR3 totals 15 residues. Germline V lookup: CDR1 SGHRS, CDR2 YFSETQ. V was pared by 0 bases and J by 7 bases, with 10 bases of the junction left unmatched. The CDR3 reads CASSLEGLGFSEQYF. The CDR3 bases are TGCGCCAGCAGCTTGGAAGGACTAGGCTTTTCGGAGCAGTACTTC. Drawing the rest from reference TRBV5-1 and TRBJ2-7, the complete variable domain is KAGVTQTPRYLIKTRGQQVTLSCSPISGHRSVSWYQQTPGQGLQFLFEYFSETQRNKGNFPGRFSGRQFSNSRSEMNVSTLELGDSALYLCASSLEGLGFSEQYFGPGTRLTVT.

The chain links TRBV12-3 or TRBV12-4 to TRBJ2-3; D is undetermined. V lost 6 bases to trimming and J lost 1 base, with 11 bases between them. The CDR3 is made up of 14 amino acids. CDR3 protein: CASSPITRTDTQYF. The CDR3 coding sequence is TGTGCCAGCAGCCCGATTACCCGCACAGATACGCAGTATTTT.

This clonotype has a handful of counts. The rearrangement uses TRBV5-1 and TRBJ2-1; D is perhaps TRBD2 (7 bases). Germline V CDR1 and CDR2: SGHRS, YFSETQ. The CDR3 length is 15 residues. Between the trimmed V and J ends, which lost 2 bases and 1 base, there was a span of 10 bases. Here the CDR3 DNA reads TGCGCCAGCAGCTTACAGGGACTATCCTACAATGAGCAGTTCTTC. Amino acids: CASSLQGLSYNEQFF.

The rearrangement links TRBV9 to TRBJ2-3; D gene unclear. Germline loops: CDR1 SGDLS, CDR2 YYNGEE. This CDR3 has 15 residues. Trimming left V 3 bases short and J 2 bases short, with 13 bases between. The CDR3 nucleotides are TGTGCCAGCAGCGCAGGAGTGGGCTCCACAGATACGCAGTATTTT. Amino acids: CASSAGVGSTDTQYF.

The sample holds many counts of this clonotype. The CDR3 here is CASSWASEKIYEQYF. The CDR3 nucleotides are TGTGCCAGTAGTTGGGCTAGCGAGAAAATTTACGAGCAGTACTTC. The chain recombines TRBV19 with TRBJ2-7; D is perhaps TRBD2 (6 bases). CDR3 size: 15 residues. The V end was cut by 5 bases, the J end by 4 bases, with 18 bases between. CDR1 is LNHDA, CDR2 SQIVND, per germline (reference sequence).

This clonotype has just a few counts. The chain has TRBV29-1 and TRBJ2-5; 7 bases agree with TRBD1. The CDR3 spans 15 residues. J lost 4 bases, V lost 6 bases, and 14 bases had no gene match. CDR1 SQVTM and CDR2 ANQGSEA come from the germline V gene. The CDR3: CSVVPSTGPVETQYF. The CDR3 coding sequence is TGCAGCGTCGTTCCTTCGACAGGGCCGGTAGAGACCCAGTACTTC.

In this sample, this clonotype turned up many times. This rearrangement joins TRBV20-1 to TRBJ2-1; 12 positions match TRBD2. The CDR3 has 14 residues. Germline V CDR1 and CDR2: DFQATT, SNEGSKA (reference sequence). Unmatched junction bases numbered 9, after V lost 6 bases and J lost 9 bases. In DNA, the CDR3 is TGCAGTGCCAGCCCTTCGACTAGCGGGGGTGAGCAGTTCTTC. As protein: CSASPSTSGGEQFF.

This clonotype was counted many times. This rearrangement joins TRBV2 to TRBJ2-3; TRBD1 agrees at 11 bases. J was trimmed by 4 bases and V by 8 bases; bases with no gene match: 5. Per the germline V gene, CDR1 is SNHLY and CDR2 is FYNNEI. CDR3 length: 14 residues. The CDR3 region is CASGPGQGADTQYF. The CDR3 DNA is TGTGCCAGCGGACCGGGACAGGGGGCAGATACGCAGTATTTT. Full variable domain (missing parts from reference TRBV2 and TRBJ2-3): EPEVTQTPSHQVTQMGQEVILRCVPISNHLYFYWYRQILGQKVEFLVSFYNNEISEKSEIFDDQFSVERPDGSNFTLKIRSTKLEDSAMYFCASGPGQGADTQYFGPGTRLTVL.

This clonotype was counted between two and nine times. This chain links TRBV5-1 with TRBJ2-7; 9 positions agree with TRBD1. The CDR3 runs 14 residues. The ends lost 7 bases at V and 4 bases at J; junction bases unmatched: 9. Germline V gene lookup returns CDR1 SGHRS and CDR2 YFSETQ. CDR3 in DNA: TGCGCCAGCCACTCCGGGACAGGGATATACGAGCAGTACTTC. Residues: CASHSGTGIYEQYF.

On this clonotype itself: Sequence at one end of the junction differs from germline and may be a read error. This chain links TRBV7-9 with TRBJ1-2; a possible D gene is TRBD1 (5 bases). Per the germline V gene, CDR1 is SEHNR and CDR2 is FQNEAQ (reference sequence). This CDR3 has 11 amino acids. DNA for the CDR3: TGTGCCAGCAGCCAGAGGGGACTTTGGCTTTTC. Protein: CASSQRGLWLF.

This clonotype has a count of ten or more. This rearrangement joins TRBV7-9 to TRBJ2-2, with 8 nucleotides matching TRBD1. With V trimmed by 5 bases and J by 5 bases, 7 bases remained unmatched. The CDR3 totals 15 residues. CDR1 and CDR2 (germline): SEHNR, FQNEAQ (reference sequence). CDR3: CASSGWTGRTGELFF. CDR3 sequence (DNA): TGTGCCAGCAGCGGGTGGACAGGGAGAACCGGGGAGCTGTTTTTT.

The table lists this clonotype with a few counts. This chain connects TRBV29-1 to TRBJ2-1; TRBD2 agrees at 7 bases. Germline V gene sequence: CDR1 SQVTM, CDR2 ANQGSEA. The CDR3 contains 10 residues. CDR3 bases: TGCAGAGCGGGAACCGATGAGCAGTTCTTC. Its translation: CRAGTDEQFF.

This clonotype turned up a few times. The V and J genes are TRBV30 and TRBJ2-1, with D possibly TRBD1 on 6 matching bases. Germline V lookup: CDR1 GTSNPN, CDR2 SVGIG (reference sequence). Between the trimmed V and J ends, which lost 0 bases and 8 bases, there was a span of 17 bases. The CDR3 is made up of 15 amino acids. Here the CDR3 DNA reads TGTGCCTGGAGTGTCCCCGGACAGAGTATCGATGAGCAGTTCTTC. Its protein is CAWSVPGQSIDEQFF.

The table lists this clonotype with a few counts. The V and J genes are TRBV20-1 and TRBJ2-3; TRBD1 might be the D (6 bases). This CDR3 is 17 amino acids long. Trimming took off 0 bases at V and 2 bases at J, with 18 bases between the two ends. Germline V lookup: CDR1 DFQATT, CDR2 SNEGSKA (reference sequence). CDR3 DNA: TGCAGTGCTAGAGATTGGGCGACACAGGGCTCCACAGATACGCAGTATTTT. It is translated as CSARDWATQGSTDTQYF.

The chain carries TRBV13 and TRBJ2-7, with D hard to call. This CDR3 spans 11 amino acids. Germline V gene sequence: CDR1 PRHDT, CDR2 FYEKMQ (reference sequence). Trimming removed 1 base at V and 6 bases at J, with 4 bases between. Here the CDR3 DNA reads TGTGCCAGCAGCTTAGCGGGCGAGCAGTACTTC. It specifies CASSLAGEQYF.

This clonotype was detected ten times or more. This chain links TRBV7-6 with TRBJ2-1; TRBD1 might be the D (5 bases). Germline lookup yields CDR1 SGHVS and CDR2 FNYEAQ. V dropped 0 bases and J dropped 4 bases, with 16 bases sitting between them. This CDR3 contains 17 residues. The CDR3: CASSLAIKGRGYNEQFF. For the CDR3, the DNA is TGTGCCAGCAGCTTAGCAATAAAGGGGCGAGGATACAATGAGCAGTTCTTC.

The rearrangement links TRBV4-2 to TRBJ2-7; D is unclear. The CDR3 is 15 residues long. V lost 1 base and J 1 base, leaving 11 bases between the germline ends. Germline CDR1 and CDR2: LGHNA and YNFKEQ. DNA of the CDR3: TGTGCCAGCAGCCAAGGCAAGAGGCGATCCTACGAGCAGTACTTC. It encodes CASSQGKRRSYEQYF.

Many counts were recorded for this clonotype. The J gene is TRBJ1-2, the V gene TRBV5-5; 12 nucleotides match TRBD1. The CDR3 has 16 residues. The V gene end was trimmed by 4 bases and the J gene end by 5 bases; junction bases not matched to a gene: 9. The germline V gene has CDR1 SGHKS and CDR2 YYEKEE (reference sequence). In DNA form, the CDR3 reads TGTGCCAGCAGCCCGCGGGACAGGGGGCTCTTTTATGGCTACACCTTC. Protein: CASSPRDRGLFYGYTF.